A single sample is the source of the 10 T cell receptor beta chains below, sequenced in a study of T cell repertoires in cytomegalovirus infection. Each CDR3 protein gets one entry after TCRdb re-called the reads with MiXCR. The data contain about 890,000 distinct CDR3 sequences, around 31% of them singletons. Which antigens these TCRs recognize remains unknown. The sequencing here drew on cultured CD8+ T cells from PBMCs, taken from culture after CMV antigen stimulation. The source of these receptors is a human donor in good health (CMV status not recorded). Some clones in this sample may be carry-over from other donors' samples.

The chain links TRBV20-1 to TRBJ2-7, with no clear D. V was pared by 3 bases and J by 1 base, with 13 bases between. The germline V gene has CDR1 DFQATT and CDR2 SNEGSKA (reference sequence). The CDR3 spans 14 residues. CDR3 amino acids: CSASVPTESYEQYV. DNA for the CDR3: TGCAGTGCTAGCGTGCCCACAGAGTCCTACGAGCAGTACGTC.

The chain uses TRBV6-6 and TRBJ1-2; 8 bases align to TRBD1. After removal of 2 bases from V and 5 bases from J, the junction contained 7 bases not matched to a gene. Looked up from germline, CDR1 is MNHNY and CDR2 is SVGAGI (reference sequence). The CDR3 has 15 residues. This CDR3 is CASSYLDRVPYGYTF. CDR3 DNA: TGTGCCAGCAGTTACCTGGACAGGGTCCCGTATGGCTACACCTTC.

CDR3 protein: CASRYGTARGYTF. In DNA form, the CDR3 reads TGTGCCAGCAGATATGGGACAGCCCGCGGCTACACCTTC. The V and J genes are TRBV5-4 and TRBJ1-2; 7 bases agree with TRBD1. This CDR3 is 13 amino acids long. Germline values: CDR1 SGHNT, CDR2 YYREEE (reference sequence). V dropped 5 bases and J dropped 8; count of bases not matched to a gene: 9.

This chain links TRBV15 with TRBJ2-1; possible D gene TRBD1, 6 bases. Looked up from germline, CDR1 is LNHNV and CDR2 is YYDKDF (reference sequence). The CDR3 runs 16 residues. Deletions cut 3 bases from V and 1 base from J, with 13 bases between. The DNA of the CDR3 is TGTGCCACCAGCAGGCTAGGGGGTAGGTCCTACAATGAGCAGTTCTTC. Residues: CATSRLGGRSYNEQFF.

The table lists this clonotype with a count of one. V gene TRBV6-2 or TRBV6-3 combines with J gene TRBJ2-1; D uncertain. Trimming cost V 2 bases and J 2 bases, with 7 bases left between them. Germline V gene data show CDR1 as MNHEY and CDR2 as SVGEGT. The CDR3 sequence is 14 residues long. The CDR3 DNA follows: TGTGCCAGCAGTTACACGGTGGCCTACAATGAGCAGTTCTTC. Translation: CASSYTVAYNEQFF.

This clonotype was observed a few times. V usage is TRBV27 and J usage is TRBJ2-2; D ambiguous. The CDR3 sequence is 14 residues long. Germline V gives CDR1 MNHEY, CDR2 SMNVEV (reference sequence). Trimming took 5 bases from V and 4 from J, leaving 11 bases between them. Here the CDR3 DNA reads TGTGCCAGCAGTAGGTACAGCTCCACCGGGGAGCTGTTTTTT. The encoded protein is CASSRYSSTGELFF.

This clonotype came up many times. The rearrangement uses TRBV7-8 and TRBJ1-1; D is perhaps TRBD1 (6 bases). The V gene lost 3 bases and the J gene lost 0 bases, with 11 bases spanning the gap. The CDR3 totals 15 residues. Germline CDR1 SGHVS, CDR2 FQNEAQ. The CDR3 reads CASSFVTGLNTEAFF. The CDR3 DNA sequence: TGTGCCAGCAGCTTTGTGACAGGTCTGAACACTGAAGCTTTCTTT.

The chain is built from TRBV7-9 and TRBJ2-7; D unresolved. Per the germline V gene, CDR1 is SEHNR and CDR2 is FQNEAQ (reference sequence). V was trimmed by 5 bases and J by 3 bases, leaving 11 bases between them. CDR3 length: 13 amino acids. Here the CDR3 reads CASSTSGSYEQYF. For the CDR3, the DNA is TGTGCCAGCAGCACATCGGGCAGCTACGAGCAGTACTTC. The variable domain in full, with the rest retrieved from reference TRBV7-9 and TRBJ2-7, is DTGVSQNPRHKITKRGQNVTFRCDPISEHNRLYWYRQTLGQGPEFLTYFQNEAQLEKSRLLSDRFSAERPKGSFSTLEIQRTEQGDSAMYLCASSTSGSYEQYFGPGTRLTVT.

V is TRBV10-2 and J is TRBJ2-7; 10 positions agree with TRBD1. Germline V gene sequence: CDR1 WSHSY, CDR2 SAAADI. The J segment lost 4 bases and the V segment lost 7 bases, leaving 7 bases of the junction unmatched. The CDR3 is 14 residues long. The DNA for the CDR3 is TGCGCCAGCACTCTCGGGACAGGGGTGTACGAGCAGTACTTC. It yields the protein CASTLGTGVYEQYF.

The sample holds a few counts of this clonotype. Here the CDR3 reads CASSLEGAFALCEQYV. In nucleotides, the CDR3 is TGTGCCAGCAGCTTAGAAGGTGCTTTTGCCCTCTGTGAGCAGTACGTC. The chain carries TRBV11-3 and TRBJ2-7; no reliable D call. The germline V gene encodes CDR1 SGHNT and CDR2 YENEEA. The CDR3 sequence is 16 residues long. V was shortened by 0 bases and J by 7 bases, with 19 bases between the two germline ends.